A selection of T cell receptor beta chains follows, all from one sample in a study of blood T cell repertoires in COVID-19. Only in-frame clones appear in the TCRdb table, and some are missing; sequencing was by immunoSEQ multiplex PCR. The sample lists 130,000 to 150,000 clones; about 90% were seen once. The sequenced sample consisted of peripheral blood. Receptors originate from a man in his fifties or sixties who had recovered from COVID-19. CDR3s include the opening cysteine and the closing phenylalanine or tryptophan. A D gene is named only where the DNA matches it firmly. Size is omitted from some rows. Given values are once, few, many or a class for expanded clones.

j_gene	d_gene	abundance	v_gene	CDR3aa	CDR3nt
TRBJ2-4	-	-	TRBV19	CASSPVYGRLAKNIQYF	TGTGCCAGTAGCCCCGTTTATGGGAGACTAGCCAAAAACATTCAGTACTTC
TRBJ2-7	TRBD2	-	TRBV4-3	CASSHITSGGTSYEQYF	TGCGCCAGCAGCCATATCACTAGCGGGGGTACCTCCTACGAGCAGTACTTC
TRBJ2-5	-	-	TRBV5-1	CASSLAQGNQETQYF	TGCGCCAGCAGCTTGGCCCAGGGAAACCAAGAGACCCAGTACTTC
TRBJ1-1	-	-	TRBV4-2	CASSPQVNTEAFF	TGTGCCAGCAGCCCACAGGTGAACACTGAAGCTTTCTTT
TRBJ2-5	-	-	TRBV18	CASSDTGRRETQYF	TGTGCCAGCTCAGACACAGGGCGCCGGGAGACCCAGTACTTC
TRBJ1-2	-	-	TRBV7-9	CASSLVGGRDGYTF	TGTGCCAGCAGCTTAGTGGGTGGCAGGGATGGCTACACCTTC
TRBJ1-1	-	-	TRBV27	CASSLRPTGNTEAFF	TGTGCCAGCAGTCTTCGACCGACAGGGAACACTGAAGCTTTCTTT
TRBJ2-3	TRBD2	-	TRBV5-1	CASSLLSGGSTDTQYF	TGCGCCAGCAGCTTACTAAGCGGGGGGAGCACAGATACGCAGTATTTT
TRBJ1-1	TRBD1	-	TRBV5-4	CAVDRAEQGPNTEAFF	TGTGCCGTAGACAGGGCTGAACAGGGCCCAAACACTGAAGCTTTCTTT
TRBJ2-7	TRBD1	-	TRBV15	CATSRDGQGGYEQYF	TGTGCCACCAGCAGAGACGGACAGGGAGGTTACGAGCAGTACTTC
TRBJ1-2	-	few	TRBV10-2	CASSDVRMTGGNYGYTF	TGCGCCAGCAGTGATGTACGCATGACGGGGGGTAACTATGGCTACACCTTC
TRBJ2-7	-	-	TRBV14	CASSQVFGSLEQYF	TGTGCCAGCAGCCAAGTGTTCGGTTCTCTCGAGCAGTACTTC
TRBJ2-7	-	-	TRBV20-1	CSARTGYEQYF	TGCAGTGCTAGAACGGGGTACGAGCAGTACTTC
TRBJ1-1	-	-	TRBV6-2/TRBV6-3	CASSYRGANTEAFF	TGTGCCAGCAGTTACAGGGGTGCGAACACTGAAGCTTTCTTT
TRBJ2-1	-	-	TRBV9	CASSADYGRGGNEQFF	TGTGCCAGCAGCGCAGACTACGGACGGGGAGGCAATGAGCAGTTCTTC
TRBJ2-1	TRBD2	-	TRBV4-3	CASSLLYGGDYNEQFF	TGCGCCAGCAGCCTCCTATACGGGGGGGACTACAATGAGCAGTTCTTC
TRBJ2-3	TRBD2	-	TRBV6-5	CATTSDLRTDTQYF	TGTGCCACGACTAGCGATTTGCGCACAGATACGCAGTATTTT
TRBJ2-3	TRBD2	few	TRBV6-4	CASSDSRGGTDTQYF	TGTGCCAGCAGTGACTCGCGGGGGGGCACAGATACGCAGTATTTT
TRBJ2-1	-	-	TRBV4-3	CASSQDPRAIHNEQFF	TGCGCCAGCAGCCAAGATCCGCGGGCCATCCACAATGAGCAGTTCTTC
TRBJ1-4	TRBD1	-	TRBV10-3	CAISSQSDRGEDEKLFF	TGTGCCATCAGTTCCCAATCTGACAGGGGCGAAGACGAAAAACTGTTTTTT
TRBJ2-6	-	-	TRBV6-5	CASSYSPGTGANVLTF	TGTGCCAGCAGTTACTCTCCAGGGACTGGGGCCAACGTCCTGACTTTC
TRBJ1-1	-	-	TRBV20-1	CSASRGNMNTEAFF	TGCAGTGCTAGTAGGGGCAACATGAACACTGAAGCTTTCTTT
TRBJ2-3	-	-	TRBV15	CATSDGPGDTQYF	TGTGCCACCAGCGACGGTCCGGGTGATACGCAGTATTTT
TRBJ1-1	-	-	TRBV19	CASSITGRVDTEAFF	TGTGCCAGTAGTATAACCGGCAGGGTAGACACTGAAGCTTTCTTT
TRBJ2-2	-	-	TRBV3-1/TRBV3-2	CASSQGFGNTGELFF	TGTGCCAGCAGCCAAGGTTTCGGGAACACCGGGGAGCTGTTTTTT
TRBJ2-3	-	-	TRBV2	CASKRVPETDTQYF	TGTGCCAGCAAACGGGTTCCCGAGACAGATACGCAGTATTTT
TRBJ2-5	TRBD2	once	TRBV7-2	CASSRSGGPNQETQYF	TGTGCCAGCAGCAGAAGCGGGGGGCCTAACCAAGAGACCCAGTACTTC
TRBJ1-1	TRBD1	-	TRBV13	CASSLTSGGFINTEAFF	TGTGCCAGCAGCTTAACATCAGGGGGCTTTATCAACACTGAAGCTTTCTTT
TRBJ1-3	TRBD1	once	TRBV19	CASSPGTGDSGNTIYF	TGTGCCAGTAGTCCTGGGACAGGAGACTCTGGAAACACCATATATTTT
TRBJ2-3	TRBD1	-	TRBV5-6	CASSLGQGAITDTQYF	TGTGCCAGCAGCTTGGGGCAGGGGGCAATCACAGATACGCAGTATTTT
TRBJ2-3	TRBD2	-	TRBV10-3	CAISKGLAGVPDTQYF	TGTGCCATCAGTAAGGGACTAGCGGGGGTCCCAGATACGCAGTATTTT
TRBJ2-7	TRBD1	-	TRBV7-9	CASSLALAGGAGEQYF	TGTGCCAGCAGCTTAGCATTGGCAGGGGGCGCGGGGGAGCAGTACTTC
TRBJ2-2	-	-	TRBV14	CASSLIRTENTGELFF	TGTGCCAGCAGCCTAATACGTACAGAGAACACCGGGGAGCTGTTTTTT
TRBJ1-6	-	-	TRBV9	CASSVDPRTPLHF	TGTGCCAGCAGCGTAGATCCGAGAACACCCCTCCACTTT
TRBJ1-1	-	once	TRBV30	CAWSVGGVAFF	TGTGCCTGGAGTGTTGGAGGGGTCGCTTTCTTT
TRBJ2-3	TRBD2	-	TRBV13	CASSPTMGSGGYADTQYF	TGTGCCAGCAGCCCCACCATGGGTAGCGGGGGTTATGCAGATACGCAGTATTTT
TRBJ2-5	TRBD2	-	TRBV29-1	CSVAGTSGQETQYF	TGCAGCGTTGCGGGGACTAGCGGGCAAGAGACCCAGTACTTC
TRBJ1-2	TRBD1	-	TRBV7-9	CASSLLGQGNTF	TGTGCCAGCAGCTTACTGGGACAGGGTAACACCTTC
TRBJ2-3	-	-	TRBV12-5	CASGLGGPVDTQYF	TGTGCTAGTGGTTTGGGGGGGCCCGTAGATACGCAGTATTTT
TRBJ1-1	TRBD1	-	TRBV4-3	CASSRRTGANTEAFF	TGCGCCAGCAGCCGGCGGACAGGGGCGAACACTGAAGCTTTCTTT
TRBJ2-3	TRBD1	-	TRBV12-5	CASSDTGGVTDTQYF	TGTGCTAGCTCCGACACAGGGGGCGTCACAGATACGCAGTATTTT
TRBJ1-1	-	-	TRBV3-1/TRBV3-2	CASSPGADRLAFF	TGTGCCAGCAGCCCCGGTGCCGATCGTCTAGCTTTCTTT
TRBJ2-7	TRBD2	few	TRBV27	CASSWTSGVYEQYF	TGTGCCAGCAGTTGGACTAGCGGGGTGTACGAGCAGTACTTC
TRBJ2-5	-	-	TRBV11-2	CASSFGGLAGVETQYF	TGTGCCAGCAGCTTCGGCGGCCTCGCCGGAGTGGAGACCCAGTACTTC
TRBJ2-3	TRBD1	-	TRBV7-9	CASSLPFGDRADTQYF	TGTGCCAGCAGCTTACCATTCGGGGACAGAGCAGATACGCAGTATTTT
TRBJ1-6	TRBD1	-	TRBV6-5	CASSSLRGPNSPLHF	TGTGCCAGCAGTTCCCTAAGGGGGCCGAATTCACCCCTCCACTTT
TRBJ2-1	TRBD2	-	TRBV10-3	CAISEGASGGPEGEQFF	TGTGCCATCAGTGAGGGGGCTAGCGGGGGCCCCGAGGGTGAGCAGTTCTTC
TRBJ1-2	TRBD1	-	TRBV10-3	CAISDPNRGGYTF	TGTGCCATCAGTGACCCGAACAGGGGCGGCTACACCTTC
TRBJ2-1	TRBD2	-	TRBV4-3	CASSQPGLGANEQFF	TGCGCCAGCAGCCAACCGGGACTAGGGGCGAATGAGCAGTTCTTC
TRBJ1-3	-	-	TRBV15	CATSRDQDSSGNTIYF	TGTGCCACCAGCAGAGATCAGGACAGTTCTGGAAACACCATATATTTT
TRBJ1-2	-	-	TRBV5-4	CASSFNRAINYGYTF	TGTGCCAGCAGCTTCAACAGGGCAATTAACTATGGCTACACCTTC
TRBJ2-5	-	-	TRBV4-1	CASSRVQDQETQYF	TGCGCCAGCAGCCGAGTGCAGGACCAAGAGACCCAGTACTTC
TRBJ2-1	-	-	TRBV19	CASSGSSYNEQFF	TGTGCCAGTAGCGGGAGCTCCTACAATGAGCAGTTCTTC
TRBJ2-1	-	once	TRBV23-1	CASSQIPGHSSYNEQFF	TGCGCCAGCAGTCAAATACCCGGACATAGCTCCTACAATGAGCAGTTCTTC
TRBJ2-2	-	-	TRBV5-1	CASSPRTTLPTGELFF	TGCGCCAGCAGCCCACGGACAACACTACCCACCGGGGAGCTGTTTTTT
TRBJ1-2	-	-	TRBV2	CASSDRGGRGSSNYGYTF	TGTGCCAGCAGTGACCGGGGGGGCAGGGGATCAAGTAACTATGGCTACACCTTC